These T cell receptor beta chains were read from a single sample in a study of sequential checkpoint blockade in melanoma. Sequencing was performed with immunoSEQ multiplex PCR; in TCRdb, only in-frame clones are kept and a portion is missing. The table lists some 19,000 clones, 65% to 85% of them singletons, with about an eighth in the top ten. Sequenced here: CD8+ T cells sorted from blood (inferred from file names), sampled from a patient given nivolumab and ipilimumab in sequence. The receptors derive from a human donor with melanoma. Each CDR3 is given with its conserved first and last residue. Fields, in order: D gene, V gene, J gene, clone size, CDR3 DNA, CDR3 protein. A D gene is named only where the DNA matches it firmly. Expanded clones are given a class, and other clones once, few, many or no size at all.

D: .
V: TRBV9
J: TRBJ2-7
size: few
DNA: TGTGCCAGCAGCGTAGGCCGCAGTTCCTACGAGCAGTACTTC
CDR3: CASSVGRSSYEQYF

D: TRBD1
V: TRBV7-6
J: TRBJ1-5
size: .
DNA: TGTGCCAGCAGCCCGACAGGGGGCAATCAGCCCCAGCATTTT
CDR3: CASSPTGGNQPQHF

D: .
V: TRBV15
J: TRBJ1-3
size: .
DNA: TGTGCCACCGGGGGGAGCTCTGGAAACACCATATATTTT
CDR3: CATGGSSGNTIYF

D: .
V: TRBV5-4
J: TRBJ2-1
size: .
DNA: TGTGCCAGCAGCTTGCCCGTGAGCTCCTACAATGAGCAGTTCTTC
CDR3: CASSLPVSSYNEQFF

D: .
V: TRBV10-3
J: TRBJ2-7
size: .
DNA: TGTGCCACCCAGGGCGCTCTGTCCTACGAGCAGTACTTC
CDR3: CATQGALSYEQYF

D: .
V: TRBV15
J: TRBJ2-3
size: .
DNA: TGTGCCACCAGCAGTATTCTGACGGAGAGGCTCACAGATACGCAGTATTTT
CDR3: CATSSILTERLTDTQYF

D: .
V: TRBV29-1
J: TRBJ2-4
size: .
DNA: TGCAGCGTTGAGGGCCGCGGTGGAGGGCTCAACATTCAGTACTTC
CDR3: CSVEGRGGGLNIQYF

D: TRBD1
V: TRBV6-5
J: TRBJ2-3
size: few
DNA: TGTGCCAGCAGTTTGTCCGGGACAGGAAGCACAGATACGCAGTATTTT
CDR3: CASSLSGTGSTDTQYF

D: TRBD2
V: TRBV7-8
J: TRBJ2-3
size: .
DNA: TGTGCCAGCAGCTTCGGGAGGGGGTTCTTAGATACGCAGTATTTT
CDR3: CASSFGRGFLDTQYF

D: .
V: TRBV14
J: TRBJ1-2
size: few
DNA: TGTGCCAGCAGCCACAGGGATCACTATGGCTACACCTTC
CDR3: CASSHRDHYGYTF

D: .
V: TRBV2
J: TRBJ2-1
size: .
DNA: TGTGCCAGCAGTGAAGGTTTTTCTAGCGTCCCCTACAATGAGCAGTTCTTC
CDR3: CASSEGFSSVPYNEQFF

D: .
V: TRBV4-1
J: TRBJ2-3
size: .
DNA: TGCGCCAGCAGCCGACCGGGTCTCGGCACAGATACGCAGTATTTT
CDR3: CASSRPGLGTDTQYF

D: .
V: TRBV4-3
J: TRBJ2-1
size: .
DNA: TGCGCCAGCAGCCAAGATCCCACTAGACGCGGTGAGCAGTTCTTC
CDR3: CASSQDPTRRGEQFF

D: .
V: TRBV4-1
J: TRBJ2-7
size: once
DNA: TGCGCCAGCAGCCAAGTGAGAGACAGAAACTACGAGCAGTACTTC
CDR3: CASSQVRDRNYEQYF

D: .
V: TRBV27
J: TRBJ2-2
size: .
DNA: TGTGCCAGAGCTAACAGAAACCGGAACACCGGGGAGCTGTTTTTT
CDR3: CARANRNRNTGELFF

D: TRBD1
V: TRBV5-1
J: TRBJ1-4
size: .
DNA: TGCGCCAGCAGTACAGGGGGCTCGAATGAAAAACTGTTTTTT
CDR3: CASSTGGSNEKLFF

D: .
V: TRBV7-9
J: TRBJ2-5
size: .
DNA: TGTGCCAGCAGCTTAACTAGAATGAACGAGACCCAGTACTTC
CDR3: CASSLTRMNETQYF

D: TRBD1
V: TRBV6-1
J: TRBJ2-7
size: .
DNA: TGTGCCAGCAGGGGACAGGGGGCGCCGGCTTTGGAGCAGTACTTC
CDR3: CASRGQGAPALEQYF

D: .
V: TRBV12-2
J: TRBJ2-7
size: .
DNA: TGTGCAAGTCGCTTAGTGACCGGGACTAGCATTTACGAGCAGTACTTC
CDR3: CASRLVTGTSIYEQYF